A single sample gave rise to the 12 T cell receptor beta chains below, sequenced in a study of T cell changes during pregnancy in multiple sclerosis. Profiled with immunoSEQ multiplex PCR; TCRdb holds only in-frame clones, not every one. The table has over 50,000 clones, approximately 88% seen once. Sequencing was performed on peripheral blood, taken in the first trimester of pregnancy. These receptors originate from a female donor with multiple sclerosis, enrolled in a pregnancy study.

The chain joins TRBV25-1 to TRBJ2-3, with 8 bases that match TRBD2. The ends lost 1 base at V and 4 bases at J; junction bases unmatched: 7. CDR3 length equals 16 residues. CDR1 MGHDK and CDR2 SYGVNS come from the germline V gene. The CDR3 sequence: CASSESPAGVSDTQYF. The CDR3 nucleotides read TGTGCCAGCAGTGAATCTCCAGCGGGAGTATCAGATACGCAGTATTTT.

The genes are TRBV7-6 and TRBJ2-5, with 11 bases matching TRBD1. The CDR3 consists of 16 residues. V lost 5 bases to trimming and J lost 5 bases; unmatched junction nucleotides: 10. Per the germline V gene, CDR1 is SGHVS and CDR2 is FNYEAQ. CDR3 protein: CASSETGQGAAETQYF. The CDR3 nucleotides are TGTGCCAGCAGCGAAACTGGACAGGGGGCTGCGGAGACCCAGTACTTC.

The chain is built from TRBV10-3 and TRBJ2-3; no clear D gene. The V and J ends lost 4 bases and 0 bases respectively, with 11 bases between them. The V gene's germline CDR1 is ENHRY and CDR2 SYGVKD. The length of the CDR3 is 15 residues. The CDR3 DNA is TGTGCCATCAGTGCCAGATCATCTAGCACAGATACGCAGTATTTT. Its protein product is CAISARSSSTDTQYF.

The rearrangement links TRBV7-9 to TRBJ1-2; 7 nucleotides agree with TRBD1. This CDR3 has 15 amino acids. Germline V CDR1 and CDR2: SEHNR, FQNEAQ (reference sequence). Trimming cost V 5 bases and J 3 bases; bases outside gene matches: 9. CDR3 bases: TGTGCCAGCAGCACCAACGCAGGGGGTCACTATGGCTACACCTTC. It yields the protein CASSTNAGGHYGYTF.

This clone was counted once. V is TRBV5-1 and J is TRBJ2-3, with D unclear. CDR1 is SGHRS and CDR2 is YFSETQ in the germline V gene. CDR3 length equals 15 residues. V was cut by 4 bases and J by 1 base, with 13 bases left in between. CDR3 amino acids: CASSLAGSGTDTQYF. The CDR3 DNA sequence: TGCGCCAGCAGCCTGGCCGGGTCCGGCACAGATACGCAGTATTTT. The complete variable domain, with remaining parts taken from reference TRBV5-1 and TRBJ2-3, reads KAGVTQTPRYLIKTRGQQVTLSCSPISGHRSVSWYQQTPGQGLQFLFEYFSETQRNKGNFPGRFSGRQFSNSRSEMNVSTLELGDSALYLCASSLAGSGTDTQYFGPGTRLTVL.

This chain uses TRBV6-6 with TRBJ2-1, with D tentatively TRBD2 (6 bases). V dropped 5 bases and J dropped 6 bases, with 17 bases sitting between them. The germline V gene has CDR1 MNHNY and CDR2 SVGAGI (reference sequence). The CDR3 is 15 amino acids. CDR3 amino acids: CASSPSGLGFNEQFF. Written as DNA, the CDR3 is TGTGCCAGCAGTCCTTCGGGACTGGGTTTCAATGAGCAGTTCTTC.

This clone was seen once. One junction end does not reproduce the germline sequence, and a read error may be involved. J is TRBJ2-7 and V is TRBV12-5, with D maybe TRBD2 (5 bases). Looked up from germline, CDR1 is LGHNT and CDR2 is FRNRAP. The CDR3 sequence is 14 residues long. CDR3 coding DNA: TGTGCTAGTGGCTTGGCCCCTACTAGCTACGAGCAGTACTTC. Amino acid sequence: CASGLAPTSYEQYF.

In its sample, this clone was seen once. The CDR3 loop is CASSVSPTSANEQYF. The CDR3 DNA is TGTGCCAGCAGCGTGAGTCCGACTAGCGCTAACGAGCAGTACTTC. The V and J genes are TRBV11-2 and TRBJ2-7; 8 bases agree with TRBD2. CDR3 length equals 15 residues. Trimming removed 5 bases from V and 5 bases from J; junction bases left unmatched: 11. CDR1 and CDR2 from the germline V gene are SGHAT and FQNNGV.

This clone has a count of ten or more. This chain joins TRBV6-4 and TRBJ2-1; 11 positions match TRBD2. Germline V gene data show CDR1 as MRHNA and CDR2 as SNTAGT. This CDR3 is built from 15 residues. After removal of 5 bases from V and 5 bases from J, the junction contained 5 bases not matched to a gene. The CDR3 DNA is TGTGCCAGCAGTACCGGGACTAGCGGCCACAATGAGCAGTTCTTC. Translation: CASSTGTSGHNEQFF.

The chain employs TRBV27 and TRBJ2-1; TRBD2 is a possible D gene (6 bases). Trimming took 5 bases from V and 2 from J, leaving 16 bases between them. Germline V CDR1 and CDR2: MNHEY, SMNVEV (reference sequence). The length of the CDR3 is 16 residues. The CDR3, as DNA: TGTGCCAGCAGTGCGGGACGGCTCTCGGCCTACAATGAGCAGTTCTTC. Amino acids: CASSAGRLSAYNEQFF.

V usage is TRBV6-6 and J usage is TRBJ2-6, with unresolved D. The CDR3 runs 14 residues. Germline V gives CDR1 MNHNY, CDR2 SVGAGI (reference sequence). The ends were cut back, 4 bases at V and 4 bases at J, with 8 bases in the middle. In nucleotides, the CDR3 is TGTGCCAGCAGTTCGGTACCCGGGGCCAACGTCCTGACTTTC. Amino acid sequence: CASSSVPGANVLTF.

This chain connects TRBV4-2 to TRBJ2-7, with D perhaps matching TRBD2 (6 bases). Looked up from germline, CDR1 is LGHNA and CDR2 is YNFKEQ. The CDR3 extends over 15 amino acids. Trimming removed 4 bases at V and 0 bases at J, with 13 bases between. The CDR3 is CASSRLGEDSYEQYF. In nucleotides, the CDR3 is TGTGCCAGCAGCCGTTTGGGGGAGGACTCCTACGAGCAGTACTTC.